One and the same sample provided the 6 T cell receptor beta chains below, sequenced in a study of blood T cell repertoires in COVID-19. The table came from immunoSEQ multiplex PCR; TCRdb's copy has only in-frame clones and leaves some out. The sample consists of 90,000 or so clones, 86% of them appearing once. Sequencing input: peripheral blood. The receptors stem from a man between 50 and 59 years old with active COVID-19.

The rearrangement links TRBV18 to TRBJ1-1, with 7 bases that match TRBD1. This CDR3 spans 13 amino acids. J was trimmed by 10 bases and V by 1 base; bases with no gene match: 6. Germline CDR1 KGHSH, CDR2 LQKENI. DNA of the CDR3: TGTGCCAGCTCACCACTAGACAGGGCTGGAGCTTTCTTT. This sequence encodes CASSPLDRAGAFF.

This sequence joins TRBV2 and TRBJ1-4; D may be TRBD1 (6 bases). This CDR3 has 14 amino acids. V lost 7 bases, J lost 7 bases, and 16 bases lay in between. CDR1 is SNHLY and CDR2 is FYNNEI in the germline V gene. The CDR3 spells CASKGAGVGEKLFF. The CDR3 nucleotides read TGTGCCAGCAAGGGAGCAGGGGTCGGTGAAAAACTGTTTTTT.

The chain carries TRBV28 and TRBJ2-6; 10 positions match TRBD1. Germline CDR1 is MDHEN and CDR2 is SYDVKM. The CDR3 extends over 18 amino acids. V lost 9 bases and J lost 4; bases outside the gene matches: 15. The CDR3 DNA follows: TGTGCCAGTACCCCGCGACAGGGGGCTTTGTTGGGGGCCAACGTCCTGACTTTC. It codes for CASTPRQGALLGANVLTF. The full variable domain, with the rest looked up from reference TRBV28 and TRBJ2-6, is DVKVTQSSRYLVKRTGEKVFLECVQDMDHENMFWYRQDPGLGLRLIYFSYDVKMKEKGDIPEGYSVSREKKERFSLILESASTNQTSMYLCASTPRQGALLGANVLTFGAGSRLTVL.

A single count supports this clone. V and J are TRBV5-1 and TRBJ2-3; a possible D gene is TRBD2 (5 bases). Germline CDR1 and CDR2: SGHRS and YFSETQ. CDR3 length: 15 residues. Trimming left V 5 bases short and J 5 bases short, with 18 bases between. CDR3 protein: CASRRKERKGDTQYF. The CDR3 coding sequence is TGCGCCAGCAGACGAAAAGAGCGGAAAGGAGATACGCAGTATTTT.

V and J are TRBV9 and TRBJ1-6; the D gene is possibly TRBD1 (6 bases). The V gene lost 3 bases and the J gene lost 9 bases, with 16 bases spanning the gap. There are 15 residues in the CDR3. The V gene's germline CDR1 is SGDLS and CDR2 YYNGEE. CDR3 sequence (DNA): TGTGCCAGCAGCGCGGGGGGCCAGGGAGGTTCACCCCTCCACTTT. This sequence encodes CASSAGGQGGSPLHF.

The chain recombines TRBV5-1 with TRBJ2-7; D perhaps matches TRBD2 (5 bases). V was pared by 6 bases and J by 0 bases, with 13 bases between. There are 14 residues in the CDR3. Germline V gene sequence: CDR1 SGHRS, CDR2 YFSETQ. This CDR3 is CASNKDGLSYEQYF. As DNA, the CDR3 is TGCGCCAGCAACAAGGACGGACTCTCCTACGAGCAGTACTTC.